The rows below give T cell receptor beta chains drawn from one sample of a study of T cells in Graves' hyperthyroidism and ophthalmopathy. TCRdb redid the calling of the multiplex PCR reads with MiXCR, one entry per CDR3 protein. Here the sample spans under 250,000 distinct CDR3 sequences, around 26% being singletons. Input material: blood. These receptors all stem from a woman in her thirties or forties with Graves' ophthalmopathy. Both conserved end residues are part of each CDR3. Clone size is shown for a subset of rows, as once, few, many or a class of expanded clone.

many | TRBJ1-2 | TRBV12-3/TRBV12-4 | CASSFTNDRVGGYTF
many | TRBJ1-5 | TRBV28 | CASSSGSNQPQHF
many | TRBJ1-3 | TRBV7-8 | CASSLGQNSGNTIYF
many | TRBJ2-7 | TRBV9 | CASSVASPGLAGVVEQYF
many | TRBJ2-7 | TRBV4-1 | CASSNRGGRGHEQYF
few | TRBJ1-1 | TRBV28 | CASTMTGATTNLGAFF
many | TRBJ2-5 | TRBV28 | CASSLPGFQETQYF
few | TRBJ2-2 | TRBV28 | CASSAQGTGELFF
many | TRBJ2-5 | TRBV28 | CASRDIRALMETQYF
- | TRBJ2-2 | TRBV5-1 | CASSLWIAGGLTGELFF
- | TRBJ1-3 | TRBV29-1 | CSVEGEGGSSGNTIYF
- | TRBJ2-7 | TRBV11-1 | CASSLAGTSPSSYEQYF
many | TRBJ1-2 | TRBV4-1 | CASSREGGYTF
few | TRBJ1-6 | TRBV11-1 | CASSMDSPLHF
many | TRBJ1-1 | TRBV27 | CASSLAGFGHTEAFF
many | TRBJ2-7 | TRBV29-1 | CSVAGYRYEQYF
many | TRBJ2-7 | TRBV20-1 | CSAGGNRYEQYF
many | TRBJ1-1 | TRBV15 | CATSPSWSDTEAFF
many | TRBJ1-1 | TRBV5-5 | CASSLASLGTEAFF
many | TRBJ2-5 | TRBV5-1 | CASSLEVAGVGETQYF
many | TRBJ2-7 | TRBV12-3/TRBV12-4 | CASLDSVAYEQYF
many | TRBJ1-5 | TRBV20-1 | CSAQRTAGNQPQHF
many | TRBJ1-5 | TRBV5-5 | CASSPRWDANQPQHF
- | TRBJ1-2 | TRBV6-1 | CASRLQGGNYGYTF
- | TRBJ1-5 | TRBV27 | CASSLMRDQPQHF
many | TRBJ2-7 | TRBV4-1 | CASSQAPGQGEYEQYF
many | TRBJ2-2 | TRBV6-5 | CASSYTRTSGSSGELFF
- | TRBJ2-5 | TRBV12-3/TRBV12-4 | CASRSSGVQETQYF
many | TRBJ2-7 | TRBV6-1 | CASSEFGGGPYEQYF
many | TRBJ2-2 | TRBV19 | CASSRGLAGFTGELFF
many | TRBJ2-7 | TRBV27 | CASSQTSGLYEQYF
- | TRBJ1-2 | TRBV7-2 | CAATTSQGHYGYTF